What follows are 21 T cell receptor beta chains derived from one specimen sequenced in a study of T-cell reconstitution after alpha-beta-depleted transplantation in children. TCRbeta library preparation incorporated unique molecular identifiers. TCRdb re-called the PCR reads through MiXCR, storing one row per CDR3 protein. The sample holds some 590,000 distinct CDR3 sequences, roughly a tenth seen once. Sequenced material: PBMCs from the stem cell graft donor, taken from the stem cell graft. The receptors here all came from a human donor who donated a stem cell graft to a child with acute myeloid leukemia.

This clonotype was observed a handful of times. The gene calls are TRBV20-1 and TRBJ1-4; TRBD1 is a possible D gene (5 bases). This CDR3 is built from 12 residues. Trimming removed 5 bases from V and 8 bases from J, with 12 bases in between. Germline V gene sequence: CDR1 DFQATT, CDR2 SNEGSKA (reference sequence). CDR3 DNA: TGCAGTGCTGAAGGGACCGAAGAAAAACTGTTTTTT. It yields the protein CSAEGTEEKLFF.

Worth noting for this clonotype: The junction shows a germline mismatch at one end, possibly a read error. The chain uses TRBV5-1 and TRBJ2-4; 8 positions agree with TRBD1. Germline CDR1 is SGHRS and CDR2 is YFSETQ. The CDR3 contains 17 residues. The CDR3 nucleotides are TGCGCCAGCAGCTCGCTTTTCCAGGGGGCCGGTGGAAACGTTCAGTACTTC. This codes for CASSSLFQGAGGNVQYF.

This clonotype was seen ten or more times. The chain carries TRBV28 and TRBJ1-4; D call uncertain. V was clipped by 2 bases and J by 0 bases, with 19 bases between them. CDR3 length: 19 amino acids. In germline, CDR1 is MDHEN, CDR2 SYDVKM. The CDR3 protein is CASSLTSFWGYTTNEKLFF. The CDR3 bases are TGTGCCAGCAGTTTAACTTCTTTCTGGGGATATACAACTAATGAAAAACTGTTTTTT.

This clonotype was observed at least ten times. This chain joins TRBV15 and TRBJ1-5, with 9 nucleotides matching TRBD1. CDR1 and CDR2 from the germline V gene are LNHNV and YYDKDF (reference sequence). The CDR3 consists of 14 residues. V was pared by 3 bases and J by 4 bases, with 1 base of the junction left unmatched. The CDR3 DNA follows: TGTGCCACCAGCAGGACAGGGGGAAATCAGCCCCAGCATTTT. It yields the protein CATSRTGGNQPQHF.

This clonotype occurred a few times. The CDR3: CSVIQNTEAFF. The CDR3, as DNA: TGCAGCGTTATTCAGAACACTGAAGCTTTCTTT. V and J are TRBV29-1 and TRBJ1-1; no clear D. The CDR3 covers 11 residues. Trimming stripped 5 bases from V and 1 base from J, with 5 bases between. The V gene's germline CDR1 is SQVTM and CDR2 ANQGSEA.

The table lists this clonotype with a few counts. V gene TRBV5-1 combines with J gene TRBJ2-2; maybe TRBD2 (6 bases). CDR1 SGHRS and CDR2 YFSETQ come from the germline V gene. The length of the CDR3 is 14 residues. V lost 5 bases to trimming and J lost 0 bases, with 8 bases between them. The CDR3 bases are TGCGCCAGCAGGGCGGGAACGAACACCGGGGAGCTGTTTTTT. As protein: CASRAGTNTGELFF.

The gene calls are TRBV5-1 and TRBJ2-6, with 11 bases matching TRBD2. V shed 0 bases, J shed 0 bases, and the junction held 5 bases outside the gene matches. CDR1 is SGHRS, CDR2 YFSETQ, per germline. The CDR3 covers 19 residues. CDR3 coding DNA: TGCGCCAGCAGCTTGGTACTAGCGGGAGAACGCTCTGGGGCCAACGTCCTGACTTTC. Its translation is CASSLVLAGERSGANVLTF. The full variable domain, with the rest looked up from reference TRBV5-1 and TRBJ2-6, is KAGVTQTPRYLIKTRGQQVTLSCSPISGHRSVSWYQQTPGQGLQFLFEYFSETQRNKGNFPGRFSGRQFSNSRSEMNVSTLELGDSALYLCASSLVLAGERSGANVLTFGAGSRLTVL.

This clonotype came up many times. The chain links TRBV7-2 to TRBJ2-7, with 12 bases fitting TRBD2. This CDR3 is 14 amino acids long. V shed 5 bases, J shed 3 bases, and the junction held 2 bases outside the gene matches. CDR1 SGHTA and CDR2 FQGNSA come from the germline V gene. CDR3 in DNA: TGTGCCAGCAGCAGGACTAGCGGGAACTACGAGCAGTACTTC. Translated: CASSRTSGNYEQYF. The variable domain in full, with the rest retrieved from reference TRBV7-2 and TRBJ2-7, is GAGVSQSPSNKVTEKGKDVELRCDPISGHTALYWYRQSLGQGLEFLIYFQGNSAPDKSGLPSDRFSAERTGGSVSTLTIQRTQQEDSAVYLCASSRTSGNYEQYFGPGTRLTVT.

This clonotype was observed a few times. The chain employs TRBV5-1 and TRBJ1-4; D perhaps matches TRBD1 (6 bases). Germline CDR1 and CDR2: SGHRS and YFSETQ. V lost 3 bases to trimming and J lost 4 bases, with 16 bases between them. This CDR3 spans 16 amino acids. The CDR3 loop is CASSSTFGGRNEKLFF. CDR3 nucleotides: TGCGCCAGCAGCTCGACCTTCGGGGGCCGTAATGAAAAACTGTTTTTT.

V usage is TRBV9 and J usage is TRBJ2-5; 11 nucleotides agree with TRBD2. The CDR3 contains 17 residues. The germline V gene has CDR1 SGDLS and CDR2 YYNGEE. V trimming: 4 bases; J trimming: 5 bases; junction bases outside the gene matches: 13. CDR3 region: CASSSWTSGPDSETQYF. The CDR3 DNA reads TGTGCCAGCAGCTCATGGACTAGCGGGCCCGATTCGGAGACCCAGTACTTC.

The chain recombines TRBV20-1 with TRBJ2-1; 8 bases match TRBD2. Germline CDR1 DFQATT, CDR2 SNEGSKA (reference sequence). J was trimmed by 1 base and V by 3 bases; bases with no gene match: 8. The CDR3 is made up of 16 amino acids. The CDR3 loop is CSASIPRGGSYNEQFF. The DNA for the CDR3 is TGCAGTGCTAGTATTCCCCGGGGGGGGTCCTACAATGAGCAGTTCTTC.

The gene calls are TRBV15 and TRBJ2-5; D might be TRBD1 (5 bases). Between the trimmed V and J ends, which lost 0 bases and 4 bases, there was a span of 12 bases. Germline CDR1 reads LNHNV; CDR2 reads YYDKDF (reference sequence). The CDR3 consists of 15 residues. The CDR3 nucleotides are TGTGCCACCAGCAGAGATCGCATAGGGGCAGAGACCCAGTACTTC. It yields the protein CATSRDRIGAETQYF.

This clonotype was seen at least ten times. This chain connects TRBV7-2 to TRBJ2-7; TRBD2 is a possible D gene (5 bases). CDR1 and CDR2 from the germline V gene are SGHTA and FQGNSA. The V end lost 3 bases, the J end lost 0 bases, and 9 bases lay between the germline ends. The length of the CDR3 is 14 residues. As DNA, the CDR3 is TGTGCCAGCAGCTTTGCGGGTGGCTCCTACGAGCAGTACTTC. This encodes CASSFAGGSYEQYF.

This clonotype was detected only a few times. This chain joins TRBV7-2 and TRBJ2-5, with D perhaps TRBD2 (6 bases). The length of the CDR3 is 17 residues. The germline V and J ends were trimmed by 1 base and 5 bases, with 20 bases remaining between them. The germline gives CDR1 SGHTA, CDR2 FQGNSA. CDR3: CASSLVFLLAMSETQYF. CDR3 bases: TGTGCCAGCAGCTTAGTATTTCTGCTAGCGATGTCGGAGACCCAGTACTTC.

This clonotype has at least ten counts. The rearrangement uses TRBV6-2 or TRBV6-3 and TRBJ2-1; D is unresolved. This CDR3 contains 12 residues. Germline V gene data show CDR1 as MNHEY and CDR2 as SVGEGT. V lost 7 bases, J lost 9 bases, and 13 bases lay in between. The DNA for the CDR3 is TGTGCCAGCACTCAGATGGGCGGTGAGCAGTTCTTC. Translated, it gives CASTQMGGEQFF.

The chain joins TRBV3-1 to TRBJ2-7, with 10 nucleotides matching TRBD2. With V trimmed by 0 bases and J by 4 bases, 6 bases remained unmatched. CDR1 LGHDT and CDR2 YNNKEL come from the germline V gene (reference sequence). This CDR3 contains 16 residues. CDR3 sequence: CASSQDLASGRYEQYF. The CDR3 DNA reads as TGTGCCAGCAGCCAAGATCTGGCTAGCGGGAGATACGAGCAGTACTTC.

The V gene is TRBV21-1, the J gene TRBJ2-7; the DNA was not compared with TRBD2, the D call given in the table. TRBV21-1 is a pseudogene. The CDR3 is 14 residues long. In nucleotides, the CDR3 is TGTGCCAGCAGCTCGGGACGGAGGGAGGACGAGCAGTACTTC. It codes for CASSSGRREDEQYF.

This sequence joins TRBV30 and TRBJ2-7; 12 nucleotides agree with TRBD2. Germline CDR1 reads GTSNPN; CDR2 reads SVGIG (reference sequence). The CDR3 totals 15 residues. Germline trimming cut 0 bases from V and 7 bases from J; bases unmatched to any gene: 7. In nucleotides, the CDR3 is TGTGCCTGGAGTGTATTGACTAGCGGGAGCCAAGAGCAGTACTTC. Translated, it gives CAWSVLTSGSQEQYF.

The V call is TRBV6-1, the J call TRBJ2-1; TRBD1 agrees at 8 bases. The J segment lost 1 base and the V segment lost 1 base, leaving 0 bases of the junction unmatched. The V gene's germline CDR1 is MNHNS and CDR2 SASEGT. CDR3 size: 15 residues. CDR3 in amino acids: CASSEDRGSYNEQFF. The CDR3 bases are TGTGCCAGCAGTGAAGACAGGGGGTCCTACAATGAGCAGTTCTTC.

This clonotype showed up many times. Written as DNA, the CDR3 is TGTGCCAGCAGCTTTGAACCCGGGGAGCTGTTTTTT. Residues: CASSFEPGELFF. The rearrangement joins TRBV7-2 to TRBJ2-2; D is unclear. This CDR3 region has 12 residues. V gave up 3 bases and J gave up 6 bases, with 5 bases separating them. Germline V CDR1 and CDR2: SGHTA, FQGNSA.

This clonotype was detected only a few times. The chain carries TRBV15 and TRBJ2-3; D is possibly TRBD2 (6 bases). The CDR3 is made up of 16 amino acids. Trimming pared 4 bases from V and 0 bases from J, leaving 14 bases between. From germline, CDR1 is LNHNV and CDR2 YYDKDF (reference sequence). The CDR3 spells CATSTGGTTSTDTQYF. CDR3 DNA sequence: TGTGCCACCAGCACGGGCGGGACCACTAGCACAGATACGCAGTATTTT.